The 32 T cell receptor beta chains below were found in one sample sequenced in a study of shared clonotypes between healthy human individuals. Assay: immunoSEQ multiplex PCR; the TCRdb copy retains only in-frame clones and omits some. The sample carries some 1.1 million clones, 70% to 80% recorded once. The sequenced sample consisted of memory CD4+ T cells from PBMCs. Described subset: CD45RA-negative fraction. These receptors all stem from a man younger than 30 in good health. Some clones in this sample may be carry-over from other donors' samples.

This sequence joins TRBV5-4 and TRBJ2-7; D gene ambiguous. The CDR3 has 15 amino acids. Germline CDR1 and CDR2: SGHNT and YYREEE (reference sequence). V gave up 4 bases and J gave up 0 bases, with 14 bases separating them. CDR3 sequence (DNA): TGTGCCAGCAGCGACATTAGAGGATCCTCCTACGAGCAGTACTTC. Translation: CASSDIRGSSYEQYF. Full variable domain (outside the CDR3, taken from reference TRBV5-4 and TRBJ2-7): ETGVTQSPTHLIKTRGQQVTLRCSSQSGHNTVSWYQQALGQGPQFIFQYYREEENGRGNFPPRFSGLQFPNYSSELNVNALELDDSALYLCASSDIRGSSYEQYFGPGTRLTVT.

The chain carries TRBV19 and TRBJ2-7, with 16 bases that match TRBD2. Trimming took 3 bases from V and 4 from J; bases not matched to a gene: 3. CDR3 size: 16 residues. Germline lookup yields CDR1 LNHDA and CDR2 SQIVND (reference sequence). The CDR3 bases are TGTGCCAGTAGTATTGGGACTAGCGGGAGGGCTTACGAGCAGTACTTC. It codes for CASSIGTSGRAYEQYF.

The V and J genes are TRBV5-1 and TRBJ2-5; 7 bases align to TRBD1. CDR1 SGHRS and CDR2 YFSETQ come from the germline V gene. There are 17 residues in the CDR3. V was clipped by 2 bases and J by 5 bases; unmatched bases: 15. The CDR3 sequence: CASSFVPGQLVGETQYF. For the CDR3, the DNA is TGCGCCAGCAGCTTCGTCCCGGGACAGCTGGTGGGGGAGACCCAGTACTTC.

This clone occurred many times. Other DNA sequences within the sample encode an identical CDR3. This chain uses TRBV4-1 with TRBJ1-1, with D unresolved. This CDR3 is 15 amino acids long. V lost 1 base and J 1 base, leaving 10 bases between the germline ends. The germline V gene has CDR1 MGHRA and CDR2 YSYEKL. CDR3 in DNA: TGCGCCAGCAGCCAAGGTCGAACGGAGAACACTGAAGCTTTCTTT. Its translation is CASSQGRTENTEAFF.

The rearrangement links TRBV13 to TRBJ2-3, with D hard to call. The V gene lost 6 bases and the J gene lost 2 bases, with 15 bases spanning the gap. The CDR3 consists of 15 residues. CDR1 is PRHDT and CDR2 is FYEKMQ in the germline V gene (reference sequence). This CDR3 is CASRSEVDLTDTQYF. Written as DNA, the CDR3 is TGTGCCAGCAGATCTGAGGTGGACCTCACAGATACGCAGTATTTT.

The rearrangement links TRBV6-1 to TRBJ1-2; D is unclear. V shed 6 bases and J shed 4 bases, with 15 bases lying between them. Germline CDR1 is MNHNS and CDR2 is SASEGT. This CDR3 region has 14 residues. The CDR3 nucleotides read TGTGCCAGCAGCGATGAGCCGGTAGGCTATGGCTACACCTTC. Translation gives CASSDEPVGYGYTF.

Only a few counts were recorded for this clone. The V and J genes are TRBV7-9 and TRBJ1-5, with D uncertain. This CDR3 has 12 amino acids. Trimming stripped 2 bases from V and 5 bases from J, with 4 bases between. The germline V gene has CDR1 SEHNR and CDR2 FQNEAQ (reference sequence). The CDR3 sequence: CASSLIDQPQHF. The CDR3 region has the DNA TGTGCCAGCAGCTTAATTGATCAGCCCCAGCATTTT.

V gene TRBV7-9 combines with J gene TRBJ2-1; TRBD1 agrees at 9 bases. The CDR3 sequence is 17 residues long. Looked up from germline, CDR1 is SEHNR and CDR2 is FQNEAQ (reference sequence). V dropped 6 bases and J dropped 4; count of bases not matched to a gene: 13. The CDR3 spells CASSLGGTGTLYNEQFF. DNA of the CDR3: TGTGCCAGCAGTTTGGGTGGGACAGGGACGCTTTACAATGAGCAGTTCTTC.

This rearrangement joins TRBV30 to TRBJ2-1; D unresolved. The germline V gene has CDR1 GTSNPN and CDR2 SVGIG (reference sequence). Trimming removed 3 bases from V and 6 bases from J, with 12 bases in between. This CDR3 has 13 residues. For the CDR3, the DNA is TGTGCCTGGAGATTCGGGCGCCGCAATGAGCAGTTCTTC. This codes for CAWRFGRRNEQFF. Using reference TRBV30 and TRBJ2-1 for the parts outside the CDR3, the full variable domain is SQTIHQWPATLVQPVGSPLSLECTVEGTSNPNLYWYRQAAGRGLQLLFYSVGIGQISSEVPQNLSASRPQDRQFILSSKKLLLSDSGFYLCAWRFGRRNEQFFGPGTRLTVL.

The V call is TRBV29-1, the J call TRBJ2-5, with no clear D. The germline gives CDR1 SQVTM, CDR2 ANQGSEA. CDR3 size: 12 residues. V lost 1 base, J lost 9 bases, and 12 bases lay in between. Written as DNA, the CDR3 is TGCAGCGTTGAAGGGGATGCATCGGCCCAGTACTTC. Its protein is CSVEGDASAQYF.

The V and J genes are TRBV7-3 and TRBJ2-2; D is unresolved. V was cut by 1 base and J by 4 bases, with 13 bases left in between. CDR3 length equals 16 residues. Germline values: CDR1 SGHTA, CDR2 FQGTGA. CDR3 residues: CASSLSGSVRTGELFF. Here the CDR3 DNA reads TGTGCCAGCAGCTTAAGTGGCAGCGTTCGCACCGGGGAGCTGTTTTTT.

As regards this clone: The sample contains more than one DNA sequence encoding this CDR3. The chain carries TRBV7-9 and TRBJ2-5; D gene uncertain. This CDR3 is built from 11 residues. CDR1 SEHNR and CDR2 FQNEAQ come from the germline V gene (reference sequence). The ends were cut back, 5 bases at V and 2 bases at J, with 3 bases in the middle. Here the CDR3 reads CASSRQETQYF. The CDR3 DNA reads TGTGCCAGCAGCCGACAAGAGACCCAGTACTTC.

The genes are TRBV28 and TRBJ1-2; no reliable D call. In germline, CDR1 is MDHEN, CDR2 SYDVKM. The CDR3 covers 13 residues. Trimming took 6 bases from V and 8 from J, leaving 16 bases between them. The CDR3 sequence: CASSPPGLGGYTF. CDR3 coding DNA: TGTGCCAGCAGCCCTCCGGGGTTGGGGGGCTACACCTTC.

This clone was recorded at least ten times. The chain recombines TRBV20-1 with TRBJ1-1; D remains ambiguous. The ends were cut back, 5 bases at V and 10 bases at J, with 11 bases in the middle. Germline loops: CDR1 DFQATT, CDR2 SNEGSKA (reference sequence). This CDR3 has 10 amino acids. CDR3: CSAPDFGAFF. DNA of the CDR3: TGCAGTGCTCCCGACTTTGGAGCTTTCTTT.

V gene TRBV6-1 combines with J gene TRBJ1-2; 9 bases align to TRBD1. The CDR3 totals 17 residues. V shed 0 bases, J shed 3 bases, and the junction held 8 bases outside the gene matches. CDR1 is MNHNS and CDR2 is SASEGT in the germline V gene. In DNA form, the CDR3 reads TGTGCCAGCAGTGAAGCGCTTCCGGGACAGGGCCACTATGGCTACACCTTC. Protein product: CASSEALPGQGHYGYTF.

This clone was seen a handful of times. The CDR3 region has the DNA TGTGCCAGTAGTATTGGACAGGGCGCTGGGGACGAGCAGTACTTC. It translates to CASSIGQGAGDEQYF. The J gene is TRBJ2-7, the V gene TRBV19; TRBD1 matches at 8 bases. Trimming removed 3 bases from V and 5 bases from J; junction bases left unmatched: 9. CDR1 is LNHDA and CDR2 is SQIVND in the germline V gene (reference sequence). This CDR3 contains 15 residues.

There are a few counts of this clone. The chain couples TRBV27 to TRBJ2-1; D may be TRBD2 (5 bases). Per the germline V gene, CDR1 is MNHEY and CDR2 is SMNVEV (reference sequence). V was clipped by 5 bases and J by 9 bases, with 26 bases between them. The CDR3 is 17 residues long. The CDR3 protein is CASSPDARVGFVSEQFF. The CDR3 DNA sequence: TGTGCCAGCAGTCCCGACGCGCGGGTTGGGTTTGTTAGTGAGCAGTTCTTC.

The genes are TRBV5-1 and TRBJ2-7; possible D gene TRBD2, 5 bases. Germline CDR1 reads SGHRS; CDR2 reads YFSETQ. Trimming cost V 4 bases and J 5 bases, with 22 bases left between them. This CDR3 spans 16 amino acids. CDR3 DNA: TGCGCCAGCAGCCCAACCGACGGGAACTTAAGGAACGAGCAGTACTTC. Its protein is CASSPTDGNLRNEQYF.

The chain joins TRBV4-3 to TRBJ1-6, with D possibly TRBD1 on 5 matching bases. The CDR3 consists of 16 residues. Trimming took 6 bases from V and 0 from J, leaving 12 bases between them. Germline V gene sequence: CDR1 LGHNA, CDR2 YSLEER. The CDR3 loop is CASSAGPGSYNSPLHF. CDR3 nucleotides: TGCGCCAGCAGTGCAGGGCCCGGCTCCTATAATTCACCCCTCCACTTT.

V is TRBV7-9 and J is TRBJ2-7; no clear D. V lost 1 base and J 5 bases, leaving 6 bases between the germline ends. Germline CDR1 SEHNR, CDR2 FQNEAQ (reference sequence). There are 12 residues in the CDR3. This CDR3 reads CASSLDRNEQYF. CDR3 sequence (DNA): TGTGCCAGCAGCTTAGACCGGAACGAGCAGTACTTC.

The chain combines TRBV28 with TRBJ1-4, with D hard to call. Germline CDR1 MDHEN, CDR2 SYDVKM. The V end lost 6 bases, the J end lost 7 bases, and 18 bases lay between the germline ends. There are 15 residues in the CDR3. CDR3 loop: CASSMKGLTLEKLFF. The CDR3 DNA reads TGTGCCAGCAGCATGAAAGGGCTTACCCTTGAAAAACTGTTTTTT.

The chain recombines TRBV29-1 with TRBJ2-6; 9 nucleotides align to TRBD1. After removal of 7 bases from V and 0 bases from J, the junction contained 7 bases not matched to a gene. The CDR3 length is 16 residues. Per the germline V gene, CDR1 is SQVTM and CDR2 is ANQGSEA. The DNA of the CDR3 is TGCAGCGCGCGGACAGGGGAGAGCTCTGGGGCCAACGTCCTGACTTTC. It yields the protein CSARTGESSGANVLTF.

This sequence joins TRBV5-4 and TRBJ2-3; D remains unclear. Germline CDR1 SGHNT, CDR2 YYREEE (reference sequence). The CDR3 has 13 residues. Trimming removed 3 bases from V and 4 bases from J, with 9 bases in between. The CDR3 DNA reads TGTGCCAGCAGCTCCCTGGGTTCAGATACGCAGTATTTT. Protein sequence: CASSSLGSDTQYF. Full variable domain (missing parts from reference TRBV5-4 and TRBJ2-3): ETGVTQSPTHLIKTRGQQVTLRCSSQSGHNTVSWYQQALGQGPQFIFQYYREEENGRGNFPPRFSGLQFPNYSSELNVNALELDDSALYLCASSSLGSDTQYFGPGTRLTVL.

The chain is built from TRBV12-5 and TRBJ2-7, with no clear D. Germline CDR1 and CDR2: LGHNT and FRNRAP. Trimming shortened V by 6 bases and J by 5 bases, and 11 bases separated the two germline ends. This CDR3 has 12 amino acids. The CDR3 coding sequence is TGTGCTAGTGGCCGTAATTTAGACGAGCAGTACTTC. It yields the protein CASGRNLDEQYF.

The chain carries TRBV5-6 and TRBJ2-2; perhaps TRBD1 as D (7 bases). The CDR3 totals 16 residues. Between the trimmed V and J ends, which lost 0 bases and 4 bases, there was a span of 13 bases. Germline V lookup: CDR1 SGHDT, CDR2 YYEEEE. The CDR3 loop is CASSLEEGAGTGELFF. Written as DNA, the CDR3 is TGTGCCAGCAGCTTGGAGGAGGGGGCAGGCACCGGGGAGCTGTTTTTT. Combining the CDR3 with reference TRBV5-6 and TRBJ2-2 gives the whole variable domain DAGVTQSPTHLIKTRGQQVTLRCSPKSGHDTVSWYQQALGQGPQFIFQYYEEEERQRGNFPDRFSGHQFPNYSSELNVNALLLGDSALYLCASSLEEGAGTGELFFGEGSRLTVL.

The count of this clone is one. This chain connects TRBV11-2 to TRBJ2-2, with 8 bases identical to TRBD2. CDR1 is SGHAT and CDR2 is FQNNGV in the germline V gene. The CDR3 totals 15 residues. V shed 6 bases and J 2 bases; nucleotides not matched to a gene: 5. The CDR3 coding sequence is TGTGCCAGCAGTTTGGGACTAGTTAACACCGGGGAGCTGTTTTTT. Translating it yields CASSLGLVNTGELFF.

The V and J genes are TRBV5-4 and TRBJ2-1, with 7 bases fitting TRBD2. The CDR3 is 14 amino acids. V was clipped by 4 bases and J by 7 bases; unmatched bases: 8. Looked up from germline, CDR1 is SGHNT and CDR2 is YYREEE (reference sequence). DNA for the CDR3: TGTGCCAGCAGCCCTACTAGGGGAGGGAATGAGCAGTTCTTC. Translated: CASSPTRGGNEQFF. Drawing the rest from reference TRBV5-4 and TRBJ2-1, the complete variable domain is ETGVTQSPTHLIKTRGQQVTLRCSSQSGHNTVSWYQQALGQGPQFIFQYYREEENGRGNFPPRFSGLQFPNYSSELNVNALELDDSALYLCASSPTRGGNEQFFGPGTRLTVL.

The genes are TRBV18 and TRBJ2-5; 9 nucleotides agree with TRBD2. CDR1 is KGHSH, CDR2 LQKENI, per germline. The CDR3 covers 18 residues. The ends lost 1 base at V and 2 bases at J; junction bases unmatched: 11. The CDR3 region is CASSPRLLAGGRQETQYF. In nucleotides, the CDR3 is TGTGCCAGCTCACCACGGCTTCTGGCGGGAGGGAGACAAGAGACCCAGTACTTC. The variable domain in full, with the rest retrieved from reference TRBV18 and TRBJ2-5, is NAGVMQNPRHLVRRRGQEARLRCSPMKGHSHVYWYRQLPEEGLKFMVYLQKENIIDESGMPKERFSAEFPKEGPSILRIQQVVRGDSAAYFCASSPRLLAGGRQETQYFGPGTRLLVL.

This clone was recorded at least ten times. The rearrangement joins TRBV4-2 to TRBJ2-5, with D perhaps being TRBD1 or TRBD2 (5 bases each). Germline V CDR1 and CDR2: LGHNA, YNFKEQ. Trimming shortened V by 4 bases and J by 5 bases, and 17 bases separated the two germline ends. The CDR3 runs 15 residues. The DNA for the CDR3 is TGTGCCAGCAGCCCAGAGGGACGGCGCGGGGAGACCCAGTACTTC. It encodes CASSPEGRRGETQYF.

V and J are TRBV5-1 and TRBJ2-1; perhaps D is TRBD1 or TRBD2 (6 bases each). V lost 4 bases, J lost 9 bases, and 23 bases lay in between. The CDR3 contains 16 residues. Germline assignment: CDR1 SGHRS and CDR2 YFSETQ. The CDR3, as DNA: TGCGCCAGCAGCGCAGAGGCGGGGACAAGCTGGCGTGAGCAGTTCTTC. It yields the protein CASSAEAGTSWREQFF.

In this sample, this clone turned up a few times. V and J are TRBV18 and TRBJ1-1, with D possibly being TRBD1 (6 bases). There are 16 residues in the CDR3. V was shortened by 3 bases and J by 5 bases, with 19 bases between the two germline ends. Germline CDR1 is KGHSH and CDR2 is LQKENI. The CDR3 DNA reads TGTGCCAGCTCACCGGAGGGGGGGGGAGTGAGGACTGAAGCTTTCTTT. This translates into CASSPEGGGVRTEAFF.

The table lists this clone with a few counts. The sample carries other DNA sequences with the same CDR3. V and J are TRBV30 and TRBJ2-7; D is ambiguous. The CDR3 length is 11 residues. The germline gives CDR1 GTSNPN, CDR2 SVGIG (reference sequence). V lost 2 bases and J lost 6, with 8 bases in between. The CDR3 bases are TGTGCCTGGAGTTTACAAGGCGAGCAGTACTTC. This gives the protein CAWSLQGEQYF.